The T cell receptor beta chain described here comes from a study of cytomegalovirus exposure and HLA in healthy donors (dated by TCRdb to about 2017). Study-wide context: An earlier analysis of some 600 of the donors reported 276 Gb of sequence data and 95 million to 130 million unique TCR beta sequences obtained from about 179 million T cells. Approximately 310 gigabases of sequencing data and approximately 93 million unique TCR sequences were included in an early release covering about 700 HLA-typed donors. Of the 398 genotyped donors, 81% were placed in the genetic ancestry cluster associated with self-reported Caucasian donors. The aim of the study was to test whether cataloging public T cell receptors could identify signatures of past pathogen exposure. The T cell repertoires of about 700 subjects were profiled by immunosequencing and related to cytomegalovirus serostatus. Along with the approximately 670-subject first cohort, a separate validation cohort of 120 different subjects was used. The study combined high-throughput TCR immunosequencing, statistical association of individual TCRs with disease status, and machine learning to predict cytomegalovirus infection status. A later analysis re-analyzed previously published TCR beta repertoires from roughly 600 donors and added high-resolution HLA genotyping to study TCR occurrence patterns. In the later analysis, no new phenotypic data were used to find candidate immune exposures; instead, reliance was placed on TCR beta sequences and their occurrence across donors. In an earlier analysis of roughly 540 of the donors, high-throughput TCR beta sequencing was used to judge whether each TCR beta V gene segment behaved as functional or pseudogenic. Alongside the repertoire data, information on donor age, sex, ethnicity and CMV serostatus was compiled. Genome-wide SNP genotypes for about three fifths of the roughly 670 donors were used in a later genetic analysis, which treated that subset as a discovery cohort. All discovery cohort repertoires had been generated on a single sequencing platform. Class I and class II HLA loci were covered by the typing at four-digit resolution. Typing coverage varied by locus: roughly 629-640 donors for A, B, C, DRB1 and DQB1; more than 500 for DQA1; some 610 for DPA1; fewer than 480 for DPB1. A few DR-DQ haplotypes were treated as single units for association and clustering because of strong linkage in the cohort. Among roughly 370 genotyped donors of the cohort, an average of about 240,000 unique TCR beta nucleotide sequences were sequenced per donor, roughly 20% of them non-productive. Summary of the overall study and its limitations: In a later analysis, several top co-occurrence clusters were reported to appear linked to parvovirus B19, influenza, CMV and Epstein-Barr virus. Most CMV-associated TCR beta chains appeared to be HLA-restricted in a later analysis, and the HLA associations seemed to be driven largely by CMV exposure. Correlated functional status among segregating V segments might reflect linkage disequilibrium, but an unknown experimental factor could not be ruled out. Some IMGT-functional V segments, including TRBV6-2 and TRBV6-3, could not be distinguished by the 87-base-pair reads and were therefore excluded. In a later analysis, about 17,000 TCR beta sequences were associated with specific HLA alleles at a false discovery rate of 0.05. The authors suggested that the approach could potentially be extended to other disease states and immunological phenotypes. In a later genetic analysis, a missense DCLRE1C variant was associated with V-gene and J-gene trimming of TCR beta chains, and the association was replicated in an independent cohort. In a later analysis, TCR association rates were found to vary across HLA loci, with the most associated TCRs seen for DRB1 alleles and the fewest for HLA-C alleles. In vitro tests confirmed that a few of the cytomegalovirus-associated TCR beta chains recognize cytomegalovirus antigens. The presence/absence analyses assumed that sequencing depth was roughly uniform across donors, and that assumption may not be true. In a later analysis, HLA-associated TCR beta chains showed more clonal expansion and lower generation probabilities than non-associated chains that were equally common. Only TCR beta chains were sequenced in this cohort, and the absence of alpha or paired-chain data limited detectable features. A cluster of highly shared sequence variants was judged likely to be a technical artifact of the sequencing pipeline. CMV serostatus was the only immune exposure information available for the cohort. The earlier analysis of approximately 540 of the donors excluded 15 to 20 rarely observed V segments, including chromosome 9 orphons, because counts were too low. A further reported finding was that TCR beta sequences accurately predicted the HLA-A and HLA-B alleles for most subjects in the first cohort. In a later genetic analysis, fewer N-insertions in productive TCRs were reported among donors in an Asian-associated ancestry cluster than the approximately 670-donor mean. In an earlier analysis of around 600 of the donors, most TCR beta V segments were observed in productive rearrangements about 90% or about 30% of the time, broadly matching IMGT annotations. Most TCR sequences were seen in very few donors, while some public TCRs were found in many individuals. When HLA alleles, especially DR and DQ, strongly co-occurred, attributing TCR associations to individual alleles was difficult. Because some donors lacked HLA typing at each locus, the association tests relied only on the typed subset. The classifier was reported to diagnose cytomegalovirus status with high specificity and sensitivity in both the original and validation cohorts. The study gave a list of 150 to 200 TCR beta chains associated with cytomegalovirus.

In total, more than 500 healthy bone marrow donors made up the cohort. At the time of sampling, every cohort member was nominally healthy, though immune exposures that went unrecorded were likely present. The donor tested CMV seronegative and was one of the 352 seronegative cohort members. A peripheral blood sample was collected from each donor, and TCR beta sequencing was performed on peripheral blood mononuclear cells. Genomic DNA extraction from the blood cell samples was performed with the Qiagen DNeasy Blood Extraction Kit. Looking up the germline V gene yields CDR1 SNHLY and CDR2 FYNNEI. V is trimmed back by 5 bases and J by 5 bases, and the junction contains 4 bases that no gene match accounts for. From cysteine to phenylalanine, the CDR3 is 13 amino acids long. Of the read, only the CDR3 DNA is kept; its 39 bases are in frame from base 1. The sample holds a few counts of this clone. The specificity of this receptor is unknown. No base-level quality is on record; no much larger clone is a single base apart.

Libraries were built with the immunoSEQ multiplex PCR assay. A mixture of 60 forward primers for TCR Vbeta segments and 13 reverse primers for TCR Jbeta segments was used in the multiplex PCR. Amplification of the CDR3 region of rearranged TCR beta genes was performed with a multiplex PCR assay on genomic DNA. The amplified TCR beta libraries were sequenced on the Illumina HiSeq System as 87-base-pair reads. The original methods were these. In a later analysis, tens of millions of unique TCR beta chains were counted across the roughly 700 repertoires, and roughly 10 million of these chains were shared by at least two donors. A nearest-neighbor algorithm error-corrected the raw reads and collapsed the reads into unique sequences, merging closely related sequences to remove PCR and sequencing errors. To assign V, D and J gene segments, CDR3 sequences were aligned to IMGT reference sequences. For a sequence to be retained, at least a six-nucleotide match to both a V gene segment and a J gene segment was required. Rearrangements were classified as productive when the CDR3 lacked stop codons and remained in frame with V and J, and all other rearrangements were classified as non-productive. CDR3 was defined according to IMGT convention as the region running from the second conserved V-encoded cysteine to the conserved J-encoded phenylalanine. The earlier analysis of some 550 of the donors excluded any sequence lacking an unambiguous match to a single V gene segment. An earlier analysis of a few hundred of the donors classified V segments as functional when productive rearrangements were above 56.7% and as segregating when the standard deviation between donors was above 5%. A statistical classification framework was built to diagnose cytomegalovirus status from the catalog of TCR beta chain sequences. In a later analysis, V and J genes were assigned by comparing TCR nucleotide sequences against IMGT/GENE-DB human TR gene sequences. In a later analysis, CDR3 sequences and most-parsimonious VDJ recombination scenarios were assigned using the TCRdist pipeline. In a later analysis, each TCR beta chain was defined by its CDR3 amino acid sequence together with its V-gene family, and reads without a unique V-gene family were excluded. As a way to deal with suspected cross-contamination and a sequencing artifact, a later analysis dropped 640 or so nucleotide sequences that were highly shared and had low generation probability. For each public chain, a later analysis derived a clonal expansion index from normalized ranks of inferred template counts within each repertoire. In a later analysis, generation probabilities were computed with a VDJ recombination model fitted to out-of-frame rearrangements, and the resulting probabilities were checked against IGoR. In a later analysis, hypergeometric tests were used to score TCR-TCR, TCR-HLA and TCR-CMV co-occurrence, with a repertoire-size bias correction applied to TCR pairs. A later analysis estimated false discovery rates by permuting HLA or CMV assignments 20 times. In a later analysis, co-occurring TCRs were grouped with DBSCAN, and TCRdist sequence similarity was added when clustering was performed within HLA-allele-positive subsets. Co-occurrence clustering excluded repertoires with fewer than 30,000 or more than 120,000 public chains, plus five with anomalous nucleotide sharing. TCRdb mirrors the immuneACCESS table, restricted to in-frame sequences. Some clones are absent from its copies; in checked studies, under half trace to an unresolved V gene, and the reason for the others is unknown. V and J calls and clone size are those listed in that table; D and trimming were worked out from the DNA. This sample lists 35,000 to 55,000 clones; 51% were detected once. Around 6% of the sample goes to the ten largest clones.

The source of this sequence is a man aged 60-69 years in good health and CMV-seronegative. Material for sequencing was PBMCs. The sequence joins TRBV2 to TRBJ1-2; TRBD1 lines up with 8 middle nucleotides. The CDR3 region reads CASSTDREYGYTF. The DNA is as follows: TGTGCCAGCAGTACGGACAGGGAGTATGGCTACACCTTC.